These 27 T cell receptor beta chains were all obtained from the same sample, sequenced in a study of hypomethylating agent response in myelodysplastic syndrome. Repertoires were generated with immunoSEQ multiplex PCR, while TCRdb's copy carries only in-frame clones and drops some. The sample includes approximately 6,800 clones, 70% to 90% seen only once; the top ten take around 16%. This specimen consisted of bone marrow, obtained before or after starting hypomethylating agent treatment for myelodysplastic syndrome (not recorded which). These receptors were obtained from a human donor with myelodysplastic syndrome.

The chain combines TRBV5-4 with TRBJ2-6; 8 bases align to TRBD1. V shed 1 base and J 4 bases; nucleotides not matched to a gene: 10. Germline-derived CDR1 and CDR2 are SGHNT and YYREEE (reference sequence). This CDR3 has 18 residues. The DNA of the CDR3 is TGTGCCAGCAGCTTGAGTTTTACAGGGGGATCCGGGGCCAACGTCCTGACTTTC. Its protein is CASSLSFTGGSGANVLTF.

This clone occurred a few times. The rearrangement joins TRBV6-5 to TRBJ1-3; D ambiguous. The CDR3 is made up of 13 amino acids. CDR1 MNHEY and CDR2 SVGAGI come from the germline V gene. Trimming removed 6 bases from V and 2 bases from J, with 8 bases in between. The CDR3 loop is CASSPGPGNTIYF. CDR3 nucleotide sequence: TGTGCCAGCAGCCCGGGCCCTGGAAACACCATATATTTT.

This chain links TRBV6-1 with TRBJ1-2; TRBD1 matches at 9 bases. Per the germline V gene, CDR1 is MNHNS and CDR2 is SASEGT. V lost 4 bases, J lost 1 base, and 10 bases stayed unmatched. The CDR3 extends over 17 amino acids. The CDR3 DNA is TGTGCCAGCAGTGCCCCTCCGGGACAGGGCTTTAACTATGGCTACACCTTC. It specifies CASSAPPGQGFNYGYTF.

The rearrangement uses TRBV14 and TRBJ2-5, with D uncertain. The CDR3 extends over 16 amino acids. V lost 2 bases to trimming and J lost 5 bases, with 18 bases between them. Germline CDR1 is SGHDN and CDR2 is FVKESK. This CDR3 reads CASSQFSTSLRETQYF. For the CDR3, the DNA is TGTGCCAGCAGCCAATTCAGCACATCATTGCGGGAGACCCAGTACTTC.

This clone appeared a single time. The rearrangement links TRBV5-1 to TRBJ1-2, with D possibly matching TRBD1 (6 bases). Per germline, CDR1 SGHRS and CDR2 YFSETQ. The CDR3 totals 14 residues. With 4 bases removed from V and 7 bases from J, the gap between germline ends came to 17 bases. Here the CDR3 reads CASSPGAGSTGYTF. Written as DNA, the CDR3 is TGCGCCAGCAGCCCGGGGGCAGGAAGCACTGGCTACACCTTC.

CDR3 region: CASSLEGAGLASDTQYF. CDR3 DNA sequence: TGTGCCAGCAGCTTAGAAGGTGCGGGACTAGCAAGCGATACGCAGTATTTT. This rearrangement joins TRBV11-1 to TRBJ2-3, with TRBD2 matching over 9 bases. The ends lost 1 base at V and 6 bases at J; junction bases unmatched: 11. The CDR3 length is 17 residues. Germline assignment: CDR1 SGHAT and CDR2 FQDESV (reference sequence).

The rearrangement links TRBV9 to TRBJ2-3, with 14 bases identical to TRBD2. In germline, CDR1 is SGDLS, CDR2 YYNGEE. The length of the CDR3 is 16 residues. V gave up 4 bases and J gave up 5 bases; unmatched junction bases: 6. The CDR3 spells CASSKRLAGGGDTQYF. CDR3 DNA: TGTGCCAGCAGCAAGCGACTAGCGGGGGGGGGAGATACGCAGTATTTT.

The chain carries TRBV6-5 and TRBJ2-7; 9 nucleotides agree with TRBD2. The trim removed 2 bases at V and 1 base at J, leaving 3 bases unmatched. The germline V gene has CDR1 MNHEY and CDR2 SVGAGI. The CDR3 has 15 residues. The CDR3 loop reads CASSYTLAGSYEQYF. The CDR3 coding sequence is TGTGCCAGCAGTTACACGCTAGCGGGGTCCTACGAGCAGTACTTC.

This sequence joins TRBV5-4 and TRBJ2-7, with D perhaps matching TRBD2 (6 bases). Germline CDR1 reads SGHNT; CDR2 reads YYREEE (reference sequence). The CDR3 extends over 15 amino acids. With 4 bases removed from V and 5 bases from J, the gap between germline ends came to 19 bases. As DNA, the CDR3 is TGTGCCAGCAGCGGGGCCGGGACTGGGGCCCACGAGCAGTACTTC. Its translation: CASSGAGTGAHEQYF.

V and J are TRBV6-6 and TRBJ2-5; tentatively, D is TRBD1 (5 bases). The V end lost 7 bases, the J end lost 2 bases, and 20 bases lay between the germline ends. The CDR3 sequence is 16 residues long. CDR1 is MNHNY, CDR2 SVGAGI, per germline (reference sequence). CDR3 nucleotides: TGTGCCAGCAAGGGCTTCGCAGGGAATTCTCAAGAGACCCAGTACTTC. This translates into CASKGFAGNSQETQYF.

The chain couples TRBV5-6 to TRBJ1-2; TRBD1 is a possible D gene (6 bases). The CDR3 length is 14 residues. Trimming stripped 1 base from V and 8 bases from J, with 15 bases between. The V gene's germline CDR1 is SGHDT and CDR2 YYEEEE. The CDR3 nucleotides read TGTGCCAGCAGCTTGAACCCGGGGGGCGACGGCTACACCTTC. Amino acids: CASSLNPGGDGYTF.

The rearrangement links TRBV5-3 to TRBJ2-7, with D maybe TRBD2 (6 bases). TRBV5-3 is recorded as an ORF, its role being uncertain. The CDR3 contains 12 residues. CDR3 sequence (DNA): TGTGCCAGAAGCTTATCCCTAGAACCGGGGGACGTC. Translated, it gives CARSLSLEPGDV.

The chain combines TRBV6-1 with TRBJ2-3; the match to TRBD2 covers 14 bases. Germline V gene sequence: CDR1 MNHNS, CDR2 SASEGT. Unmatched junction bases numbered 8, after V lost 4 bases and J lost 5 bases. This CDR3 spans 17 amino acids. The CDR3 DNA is TGTGCCAGCAGTGCCCGCCGACTAGCGGGGGGGAAAGATACGCAGTATTTT. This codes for CASSARRLAGGKDTQYF.

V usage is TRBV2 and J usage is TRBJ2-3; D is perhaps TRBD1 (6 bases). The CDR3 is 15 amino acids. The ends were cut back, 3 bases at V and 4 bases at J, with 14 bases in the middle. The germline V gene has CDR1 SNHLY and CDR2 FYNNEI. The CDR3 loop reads CASSDLRGGPDTQYF. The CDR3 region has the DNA TGTGCCAGCAGTGATCTCCGAGGGGGTCCAGATACGCAGTATTTT. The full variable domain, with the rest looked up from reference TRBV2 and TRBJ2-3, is EPEVTQTPSHQVTQMGQEVILRCVPISNHLYFYWYRQILGQKVEFLVSFYNNEISEKSEIFDDQFSVERPDGSNFTLKIRSTKLEDSAMYFCASSDLRGGPDTQYFGPGTRLTVL.

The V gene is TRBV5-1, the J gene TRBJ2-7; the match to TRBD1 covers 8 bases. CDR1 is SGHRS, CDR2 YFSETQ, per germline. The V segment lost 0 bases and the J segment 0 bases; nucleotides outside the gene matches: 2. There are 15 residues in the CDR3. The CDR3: CASSLGTGSSYEQYF. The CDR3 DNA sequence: TGCGCCAGCAGCTTGGGGACAGGGAGCTCCTACGAGCAGTACTTC.

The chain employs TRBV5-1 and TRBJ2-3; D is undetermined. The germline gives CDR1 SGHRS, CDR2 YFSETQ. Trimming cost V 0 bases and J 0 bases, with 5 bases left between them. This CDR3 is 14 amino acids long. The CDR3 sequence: CASSLDTSTDTQYF. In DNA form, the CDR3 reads TGCGCCAGCAGCTTGGACACCAGCACAGATACGCAGTATTTT.

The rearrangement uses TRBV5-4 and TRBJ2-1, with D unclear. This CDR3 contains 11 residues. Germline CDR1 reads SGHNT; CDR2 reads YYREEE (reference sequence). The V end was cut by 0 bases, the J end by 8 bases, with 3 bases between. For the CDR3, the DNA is TGTGCCAGCAGCTTGGTGGATGAGCAGTTCTTC. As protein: CASSLVDEQFF.

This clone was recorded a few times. This CDR3 is CATSGQGMNTGELFF. The CDR3, as DNA: TGTGCCACCAGCGGACAGGGGATGAACACCGGGGAGCTGTTTTTT. The chain is built from TRBV15 and TRBJ2-2; TRBD1 matches at 9 bases. J lost 1 base, V lost 5 bases, and 2 bases had no gene match. Germline V gene sequence: CDR1 LNHNV, CDR2 YYDKDF (reference sequence). There are 15 residues in the CDR3.

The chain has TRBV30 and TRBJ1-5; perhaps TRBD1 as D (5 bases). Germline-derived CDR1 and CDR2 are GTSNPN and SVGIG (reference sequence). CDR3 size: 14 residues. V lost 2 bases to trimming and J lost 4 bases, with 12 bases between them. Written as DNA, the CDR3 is TGTGCCTGGAGTAGGACGGGACTGAATCAGCCCCAGCATTTT. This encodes CAWSRTGLNQPQHF.

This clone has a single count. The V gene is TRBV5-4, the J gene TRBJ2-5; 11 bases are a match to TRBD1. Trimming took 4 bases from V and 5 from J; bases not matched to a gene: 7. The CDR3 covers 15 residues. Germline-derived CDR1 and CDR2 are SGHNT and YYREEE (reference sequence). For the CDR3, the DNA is TGTGCCAGCAGCCTCAGGACAGGGGGCGGTGAGACCCAGTACTTC. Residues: CASSLRTGGGETQYF. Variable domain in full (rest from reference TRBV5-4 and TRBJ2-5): ETGVTQSPTHLIKTRGQQVTLRCSSQSGHNTVSWYQQALGQGPQFIFQYYREEENGRGNFPPRFSGLQFPNYSSELNVNALELDDSALYLCASSLRTGGGETQYFGPGTRLLVL.

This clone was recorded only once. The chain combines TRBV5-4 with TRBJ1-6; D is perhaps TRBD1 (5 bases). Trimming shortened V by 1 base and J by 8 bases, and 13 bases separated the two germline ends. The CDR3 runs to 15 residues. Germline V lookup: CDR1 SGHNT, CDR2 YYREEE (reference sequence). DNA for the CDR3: TGTGCCAGCAGCTTGACAGGTCTAACTGATTCACCCCTCCACTTT. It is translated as CASSLTGLTDSPLHF.

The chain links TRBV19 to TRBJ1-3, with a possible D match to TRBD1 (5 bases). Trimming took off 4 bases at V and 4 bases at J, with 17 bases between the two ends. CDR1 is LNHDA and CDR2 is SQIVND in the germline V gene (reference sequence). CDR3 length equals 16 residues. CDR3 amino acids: CASSTRTSSRGNTIYF. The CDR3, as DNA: TGTGCCAGTAGTACCCGGACAAGCAGTAGGGGAAACACCATATATTTT.

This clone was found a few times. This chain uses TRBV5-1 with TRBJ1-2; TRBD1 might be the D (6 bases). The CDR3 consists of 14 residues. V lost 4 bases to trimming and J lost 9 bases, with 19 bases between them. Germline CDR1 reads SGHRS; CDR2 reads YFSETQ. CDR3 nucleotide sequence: TGCGCCAGCAGCCCGGCCCTCGGACAGTGGCGCTACACCTTC. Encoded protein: CASSPALGQWRYTF.

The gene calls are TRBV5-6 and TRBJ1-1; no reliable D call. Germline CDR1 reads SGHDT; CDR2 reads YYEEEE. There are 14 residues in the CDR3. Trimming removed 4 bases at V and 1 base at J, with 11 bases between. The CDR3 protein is CASSLGMGNTEAFF. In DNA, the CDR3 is TGTGCCAGCAGCCTCGGTATGGGGAACACTGAAGCTTTCTTT.

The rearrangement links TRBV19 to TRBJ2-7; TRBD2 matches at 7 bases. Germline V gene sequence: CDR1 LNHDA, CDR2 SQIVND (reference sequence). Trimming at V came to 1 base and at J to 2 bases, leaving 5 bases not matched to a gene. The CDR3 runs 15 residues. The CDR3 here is CASSIGGGGPYEQYV. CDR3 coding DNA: TGTGCCAGTAGTATAGGAGGCGGGGGACCCTACGAGCAGTACGTC.

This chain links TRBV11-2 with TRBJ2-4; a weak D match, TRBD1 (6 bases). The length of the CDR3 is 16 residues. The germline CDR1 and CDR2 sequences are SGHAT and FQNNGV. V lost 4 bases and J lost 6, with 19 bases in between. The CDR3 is CASSSFPTGQLNIQYF. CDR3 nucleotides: TGTGCCAGCAGCTCCTTCCCGACCGGACAGTTAAACATTCAGTACTTC.

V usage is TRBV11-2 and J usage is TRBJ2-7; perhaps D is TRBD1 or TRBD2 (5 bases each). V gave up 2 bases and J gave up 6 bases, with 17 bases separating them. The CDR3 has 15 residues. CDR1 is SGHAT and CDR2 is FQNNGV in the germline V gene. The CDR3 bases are TGTGCCAGCAGCTTAAGCTTGGTCAGGGACGGCGAGCAGTACTTC. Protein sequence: CASSLSLVRDGEQYF.